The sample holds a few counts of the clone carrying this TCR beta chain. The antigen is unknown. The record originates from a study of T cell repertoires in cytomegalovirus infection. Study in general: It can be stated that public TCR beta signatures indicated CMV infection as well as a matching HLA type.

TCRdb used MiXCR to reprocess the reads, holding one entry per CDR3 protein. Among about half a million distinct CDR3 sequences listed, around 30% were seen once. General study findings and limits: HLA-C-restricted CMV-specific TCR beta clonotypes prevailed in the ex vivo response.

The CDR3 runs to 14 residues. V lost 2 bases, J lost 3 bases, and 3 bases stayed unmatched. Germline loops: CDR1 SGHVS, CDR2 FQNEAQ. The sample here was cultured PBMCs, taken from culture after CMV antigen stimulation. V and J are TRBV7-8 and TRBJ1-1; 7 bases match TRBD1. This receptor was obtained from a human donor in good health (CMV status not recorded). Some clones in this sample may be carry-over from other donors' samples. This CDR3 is CASSLHGQDTEAFF. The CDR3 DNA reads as TGTGCCAGCAGCTTACACGGACAGGACACTGAAGCTTTCTTT.